Listed below are T cell receptor beta chains from one sample, sequenced in a study of regulatory T cells in long-lasting Graves disease. MiXCR was run by TCRdb on the multiplex PCR reads, yielding one entry per CDR3 protein. The table includes 440,000 or so distinct CDR3 sequences, about 16% detected once. These records were also assigned to another study, of T cells in Graves' hyperthyroidism and ophthalmopathy.

Source: peripheral blood mononuclear cells (PBMCs), taken at new diagnosis, from a patient treated with antithyroid drugs. The receptors originated from a woman aged 25 to 45 with Graves disease. Each CDR3 is given with its conserved first and last residue. The order of the fields is CDR3 length, V gene, clone size, J gene, D gene, CDR3 protein, CDR3 DNA. A D gene is named only where the DNA matches it firmly. The size field is filled for only some rows; it gives once, few, many or a size class.

15,TRBV27,many,TRBJ1-5,NA,CASSLSSRGNQPQHF,TGTGCCAGCAGTTTATCATCCAGGGGCAATCAGCCCCAGCATTTT
12,TRBV20-1,NA,TRBJ2-5,NA,CSASSDGETQYF,TGCAGTGCTAGCAGCGATGGGGAGACCCAGTACTTC
13,TRBV7-9,few,TRBJ2-5,TRBD1,CASSRGQGGTQYF,TGTGCCAGCAGCCGAGGACAGGGGGGGACCCAGTACTTC
14,TRBV29-1,NA,TRBJ2-3,NA,CSVSRGEGTDTQYF,TGCAGCGTTTCCAGGGGAGAGGGCACAGATACGCAGTATTTT
16,TRBV5-5,many,TRBJ2-3,TRBD2,CASSLRAGGWTDTQYF,TGTGCCAGCAGTTTGAGGGCGGGAGGCTGGACAGATACGCAGTATTTT
13,TRBV25-1,few,TRBJ1-1,NA,CASSPGPATEAFF,TGTGCCAGCAGCCCGGGACCGGCCACTGAAGCTTTCTTT
14,TRBV2,many,TRBJ2-2,NA,CASKGQANTGELFF,TGTGCCAGCAAAGGGCAGGCAAACACCGGGGAGCTGTTTTTT
15,TRBV6-1,many,TRBJ2-2,NA,CASNLQGSGTGELFF,TGTGCCAGCAACCTACAGGGTAGCGGCACCGGGGAGCTGTTTTTT
11,TRBV12-3/TRBV12-4,many,TRBJ1-2,NA,CASRRQYGYTF,TGTGCCAGCAGAAGACAGTATGGCTACACCTTC
15,TRBV6-1,once,TRBJ2-6,NA,CVSSGLASGANVLTF,TGTGTCAGCAGTGGTCTGGCCTCTGGGGCCAACGTCCTGACTTTC
15,TRBV7-9,many,TRBJ1-1,TRBD1,CASREQGASGTEAFF,TGTGCCAGCAGGGAACAGGGGGCGAGTGGCACTGAAGCTTTCTTT
17,TRBV12-3/TRBV12-4,NA,TRBJ2-6,NA,CASSLTLPSSGANVLTF,TGTGCCAGCAGTTTAACCCTCCCATCCTCTGGGGCCAACGTCCTGACTTTC
14,TRBV6-1,NA,TRBJ2-1,TRBD2,CAGGASGSGNEQFF,TGTGCCGGGGGGGCGAGCGGGAGCGGAAATGAGCAGTTCTTC
10,TRBV20-1,many,TRBJ2-1,NA,CSALNVEQFF,TGCAGTGCCCTTAACGTGGAGCAGTTCTTC
13,TRBV20-1,many,TRBJ2-7,NA,CSASGPSVYEQYF,TGCAGTGCCAGCGGGCCAAGCGTCTACGAGCAGTACTTC
16,TRBV5-1,many,TRBJ2-3,NA,CASSVRTGASTDTQYF,TGCGCCAGCAGCGTCAGGACTGGGGCGAGCACAGATACGCAGTATTTT
14,TRBV13,many,TRBJ2-1,NA,CASSLETGGGEQFF,TGTGCCAGCAGCTTAGAAACCGGAGGTGGTGAGCAGTTCTTC
18,TRBV18,many,TRBJ1-4,TRBD1,CASSSTYTGVDFNEKLFF,TGTGCCAGCTCATCAACATATACAGGGGTCGACTTTAATGAAAAACTGTTTTTT
14,TRBV27,many,TRBJ1-2,NA,CASSGEGGPYGYTF,TGTGCCAGCAGTGGGGAGGGGGGCCCCTATGGCTACACCTTC
16,TRBV7-9,NA,TRBJ1-4,NA,CASSLGRTEGGEKLFF,TGTGCCAGCAGCTTAGGTAGAACCGAAGGAGGGGAAAAACTGTTTTTT
12,TRBV6-6,NA,TRBJ2-7,NA,CASSYSGGEQYF,TGTGCCAGCAGTTACTCGGGGGGCGAGCAGTACTTC
22,TRBV11-2,many,TRBJ2-5,TRBD2,CASSVEVVWAGGPPLVQETQYF,TGTGCCAGCAGTGTTGAGGTGGTGTGGGCGGGAGGCCCACCTCTTGTTCAAGAGACCCAGTACTTC
14,TRBV11-2,many,TRBJ2-1,NA,CASSPHSYGNEQFF,TGTGCCAGCAGCCCCCATTCATACGGCAATGAGCAGTTCTTC
15,TRBV6-1,NA,TRBJ1-4,NA,CASGGVGDFNEKLFF,TGTGCCAGCGGAGGAGTGGGGGATTTTAATGAAAAACTGTTTTTT
15,TRBV4-1,NA,TRBJ2-3,TRBD2,CASSQEGTSGTTQYF,TGCGCCAGCAGCCAAGAGGGGACTAGCGGTACTACGCAGTATTTT
18,TRBV11-2,many,TRBJ2-2,TRBD2,CASSPRSGAGVYTGELFF,TGTGCCAGCAGCCCCCGGTCGGGAGCGGGAGTTTACACCGGGGAGCTGTTTTTT
15,TRBV3-1,many,TRBJ2-7,TRBD1,CASSPGTGGGYEQYF,TGTGCCAGCAGCCCCGGGACAGGGGGCGGTTACGAGCAGTACTTC
14,TRBV7-9,many,TRBJ2-7,TRBD1,CASSNYQGADEQYF,TGTGCCAGCAGCAACTACCAGGGGGCGGACGAGCAGTACTTC
13,TRBV5-1,many,TRBJ1-1,NA,CASSWRENTEAFF,TGCGCCAGCAGCTGGAGGGAGAACACTGAAGCTTTCTTT
15,TRBV28,many,TRBJ2-3,TRBD1,CASRGDRAVSDTQYF,TGTGCCAGCAGGGGGGACAGGGCGGTCTCAGATACGCAGTATTTT
13,TRBV28,few,TRBJ1-1,NA,CASSLSGRTEAFF,TGTGCCAGCAGTTTATCAGGGAGGACTGAAGCTTTCTTT
13,TRBV11-3,many,TRBJ2-1,TRBD2,CASSLGTISEQFF,TGTGCCAGCAGCCTGGGGACTATCAGTGAGCAGTTCTTC
16,TRBV3-1,many,TRBJ2-3,NA,CASSQERGYGTDTQYF,TGTGCCAGCAGCCAAGAGAGGGGATATGGCACAGATACGCAGTATTTT
19,TRBV5-1,many,TRBJ2-2,NA,CASSPYGRGAGKIVGELFF,TGCGCCAGCAGCCCGTATGGCAGGGGCGCCGGGAAGATTGTCGGGGAGCTGTTTTTT
14,TRBV7-9,many,TRBJ2-5,NA,CASSYPGESETQYF,TGTGCCAGCAGTTACCCCGGCGAGTCGGAGACCCAGTACTTC
14,TRBV2,many,TRBJ2-7,TRBD2,CASSLSGRGYEQYF,TGTGCCAGCAGTTTGAGCGGGAGGGGGTACGAGCAGTACTTC
15,TRBV6-9,many,TRBJ1-2,NA,CASSYSGVTNYGYTF,TGTGCCAGCAGTTACAGCGGCGTTACTAACTATGGCTACACCTTC
13,TRBV18,many,TRBJ2-1,NA,CASSPRAYNEQFF,TGTGCCAGCTCACCGAGGGCCTACAATGAGCAGTTCTTC
14,TRBV7-9,few,TRBJ2-7,NA,CASSYYGDSYEQYF,TGTGCCAGCAGCTATTATGGGGATTCCTACGAGCAGTACTTC
12,TRBV11-3,few,TRBJ2-7,NA,CAIAPSWNEQYF,TGTGCCATAGCCCCTAGCTGGAACGAGCAGTACTTC
13,TRBV4-3,many,TRBJ2-5,NA,CASSQEEYGTQYF,TGCGCCAGCAGCCAAGAAGAGTACGGGACCCAGTACTTC
18,TRBV5-1,many,TRBJ2-3,NA,CASSLLTQGGTSTDTQYF,TGCGCCAGCAGCTTGCTTACCCAAGGAGGGACTAGCACAGATACGCAGTATTTT
15,TRBV6-5,many,TRBJ2-5,NA,CASSYLGGQRETQYF,TGTGCCAGCAGTTACTTAGGGGGTCAAAGGGAGACCCAGTACTTC
16,TRBV18,many,TRBJ1-5,NA,CASSPPGGEGNQPQHF,TGTGCCAGCTCACCACCGGGGGGCGAAGGCAATCAGCCCCAGCATTTT
16,TRBV27,NA,TRBJ1-6,NA,CASSLIGGRNNSPLHF,TGTGCCAGCAGTTTAATAGGGGGTCGAAATAATTCACCCCTCCACTTT
15,TRBV29-1,few,TRBJ2-2,TRBD2,CSARTSGSNTGELFF,TGCAGCGCAAGAACTAGCGGGAGTAACACCGGGGAGCTGTTTTTT
14,TRBV5-1,few,TRBJ2-5,TRBD1,CASSPGQVTETQYF,TGCGCCAGCAGCCCAGGACAGGTGACGGAGACCCAGTACTTC